This record looks at one T cell receptor beta chain sequence and its context. Produced via immunoSEQ multiplex PCR; TCRdb's table is partial and in-frame only. The sample consists of 50,000 to 55,000 clones, about 85% of them appearing once. This entry belongs to a study of control samples from healthy donors and cancer patients. Sequenced input: PBMCs. The source is a man in his sixties with head and neck cancer.

The CDR3 DNA sequence: TGTGCCAGCAGCTGGAAACTCTCTGGAAACACCATATATTTT. Its protein is CASSWKLSGNTIYF. The chain uses TRBV12-1 and TRBJ1-3. TRBV12-1 is listed as a pseudogene. The CDR3 runs to 14 residues.